This T cell receptor (beta chain) was documented in a study of blood T cell repertoires in COVID-19. The table came from immunoSEQ multiplex PCR; TCRdb's copy has only in-frame clones and leaves some out. Counted here are 160,000 or so clones, more than 90% occurring once; the ten biggest clones make up roughly a sixth. Germline CDR1 and CDR2: GTSNPN and SVGIG (reference sequence). V shed 2 bases, J shed 2 bases, and the junction held 8 bases outside the gene matches. The CDR3 length is 15 residues. The sequence was obtained from a man in his 60s with active or convalescent COVID-19. The chain carries TRBV30 and TRBJ2-7; TRBD2 agrees at 8 bases. Material: peripheral blood. In DNA, the CDR3 is TGTGCCTGGAGTTTGGGCACTAGCGGACCCTACGAGCAGTACTTC. Translated: CAWSLGTSGPYEQYF.